Each of the 25 T cell receptor beta chains below was sequenced from the same sample in a study of control samples from healthy donors and cancer patients. Here immunoSEQ multiplex PCR was the method, and the copy in TCRdb shows in-frame clones only, minus some. This sample has about 60,000 clones, with 92% found just once. The sample comprised PBMCs. The receptors stem from a man aged 35-49 years with colorectal cancer.

The J gene is TRBJ2-7, the V gene TRBV5-4, with 8 bases aligning to TRBD2. This CDR3 contains 14 residues. V shed 4 bases, J shed 1 base, and the junction held 4 bases outside the gene matches. From germline, CDR1 is SGHNT and CDR2 YYREEE (reference sequence). Here the CDR3 reads CASSGGGSSYEQYF. Written as DNA, the CDR3 is TGTGCCAGCAGCGGCGGGGGGTCGTCCTACGAGCAGTACTTC. The complete variable domain, with remaining parts taken from reference TRBV5-4 and TRBJ2-7, reads ETGVTQSPTHLIKTRGQQVTLRCSSQSGHNTVSWYQQALGQGPQFIFQYYREEENGRGNFPPRFSGLQFPNYSSELNVNALELDDSALYLCASSGGGSSYEQYFGPGTRLTVT.

The chain couples TRBV14 to TRBJ1-1; perhaps TRBD1 as D (5 bases). Germline V lookup: CDR1 SGHDN, CDR2 FVKESK. The V and J ends lost 1 base and 5 bases respectively, with 17 bases between them. The CDR3 consists of 16 residues. The CDR3 region is CASSQAGGSLETEAFF. Written as DNA, the CDR3 is TGTGCCAGCAGCCAAGCGGGGGGAAGCCTGGAAACTGAAGCTTTCTTT.

In its sample, this clone was seen a few times. V usage is TRBV9 and J usage is TRBJ2-5; maybe TRBD1 (5 bases). V shed 0 bases and J shed 1 base, with 10 bases lying between them. This CDR3 is built from 15 residues. Germline V CDR1 and CDR2: SGDLS, YYNGEE. CDR3 residues: CASSVGGRSQETQYF. The CDR3 DNA reads as TGTGCCAGCAGCGTAGGGGGCCGTAGCCAAGAGACCCAGTACTTC.

The chain links TRBV7-6 to TRBJ1-4; maybe TRBD1 (6 bases). Germline CDR1 SGHVS, CDR2 FNYEAQ. V lost 3 bases and J 8 bases, leaving 19 bases between the germline ends. This CDR3 contains 16 residues. The DNA of the CDR3 is TGTGCCAGCAGCTTTAGAATTGCCGGGACATACGAAAAACTGTTTTTT. This gives the protein CASSFRIAGTYEKLFF.

The CDR3 sequence is CASSRGQANTEAFF. In DNA, the CDR3 is TGTGCCAGCAGCCGCGGACAAGCGAACACTGAAGCTTTCTTT. The rearrangement links TRBV6-5 to TRBJ1-1, with D perhaps TRBD1 (5 bases). This CDR3 region has 14 residues. Germline-derived CDR1 and CDR2 are MNHEY and SVGAGI. Trimming took off 6 bases at V and 1 base at J, with 12 bases between the two ends.

The V call is TRBV6-6, the J call TRBJ1-2, with 11 bases that match TRBD1. V was pared by 6 bases and J by 6 bases, with 12 bases of the junction left unmatched. Germline V gives CDR1 MNHNY, CDR2 SVGAGI (reference sequence). CDR3 length: 16 residues. The CDR3: CASSLPGTGGSDGYTF. The CDR3 bases are TGTGCCAGCAGCCTACCGGGGACAGGGGGGAGTGATGGCTACACCTTC.

In its sample, this clone was seen once. This chain connects TRBV6-5 to TRBJ2-2; D is unclear. Germline assignment: CDR1 MNHEY and CDR2 SVGAGI. V was cut by 1 base and J by 5 bases, with 2 bases left in between. The CDR3 has 12 residues. The CDR3 loop is CASSYFTGELFF. CDR3 coding DNA: TGTGCCAGCAGTTACTTTACCGGGGAGCTGTTTTTT.

V gene TRBV11-2 combines with J gene TRBJ2-1, with no clear D. The germline V and J ends were trimmed by 5 bases and 10 bases, with 18 bases remaining between them. Germline-derived CDR1 and CDR2 are SGHAT and FQNNGV. This CDR3 spans 14 amino acids. CDR3 protein: CASSPFAGTGEQFF. CDR3 DNA: TGTGCCAGCAGCCCCTTCGCTGGTACCGGAGAGCAGTTCTTC.

This sequence joins TRBV12-3 or TRBV12-4 and TRBJ1-6; D gene uncertain. V was cut by 6 bases and J by 7 bases, with 10 bases left in between. CDR3 length: 13 residues. The CDR3 reads CASSHFENSPLHF. CDR3 nucleotide sequence: TGTGCCAGCAGCCATTTCGAGAATTCACCCCTCCACTTT.

CDR3 in DNA: TGTGCCAGCAGCTTAGGGACTAGCGTACGGACAGATACGCAGTATTTT. As protein: CASSLGTSVRTDTQYF. V is TRBV13 and J is TRBJ2-3; 8 bases are a match to TRBD2. Unmatched junction bases numbered 5, after V lost 0 bases and J lost 3 bases. The germline V gene has CDR1 PRHDT and CDR2 FYEKMQ (reference sequence). The CDR3 spans 16 residues.

The chain carries TRBV30 and TRBJ2-7; possible D gene TRBD1, 6 bases. Trimming cost V 3 bases and J 6 bases, with 15 bases left between them. CDR3 length: 13 amino acids. Germline V gene data show CDR1 as GTSNPN and CDR2 as SVGIG (reference sequence). The CDR3 bases are TGTGCCTGGAGAGCAGGGGTGGGAGCCGAGCAGTACTTC. Translation gives CAWRAGVGAEQYF.

The genes are TRBV2 and TRBJ1-3; D perhaps matches TRBD1 (5 bases). The V end was cut by 7 bases, the J end by 7 bases, with 17 bases between. The CDR3 totals 14 residues. The germline V gene has CDR1 SNHLY and CDR2 FYNNEI. CDR3 sequence (DNA): TGTGCCAGCACCAACCTGGGGGGAGCGAACACCATATATTTT. Its translation is CASTNLGGANTIYF.

J is TRBJ2-7 and V is TRBV7-8; 7 nucleotides line up with TRBD1. Trimming took 4 bases from V and 2 from J; bases not matched to a gene: 5. Germline V gene lookup returns CDR1 SGHVS and CDR2 FQNEAQ. The CDR3 has 14 residues. This chain's CDR3 is CASSSQGQTYEQYF. As DNA, the CDR3 is TGTGCCAGCAGCTCACAGGGGCAAACCTACGAGCAGTACTTC. Together with reference TRBV7-8 and TRBJ2-7, the CDR3 gives the full variable domain: GAGVSQSPRYKVAKRGQDVALRCDPISGHVSLFWYQQALGQGPEFLTYFQNEAQLDKSGLPSDRFFAERPEGSVSTLKIQRTQQEDSAVYLCASSSQGQTYEQYFGPGTRLTVT.

This rearrangement joins TRBV2 to TRBJ2-1, with TRBD2 as a possible D gene (6 bases). The germline CDR1 and CDR2 sequences are SNHLY and FYNNEI. The CDR3 is 17 amino acids. The V and J ends lost 7 bases and 4 bases respectively, with 23 bases between them. The CDR3 DNA follows: TGTGCCAGCATAAGGGGCGGGGAACCCCCCTTTTACAATGAGCAGTTCTTC. Translating gives CASIRGGEPPFYNEQFF.

The chain links TRBV5-4 to TRBJ2-3; 13 bases fit TRBD2. CDR3 length: 17 amino acids. Germline CDR1 reads SGHNT; CDR2 reads YYREEE (reference sequence). V shed 3 bases and J 6 bases; nucleotides not matched to a gene: 10. The CDR3 protein is CASSSLAGGAPRDTQYF. For the CDR3, the DNA is TGTGCCAGCAGCTCACTAGCGGGGGGGGCTCCACGGGATACGCAGTATTTT.

The chain joins TRBV19 to TRBJ1-1; no firm D call. V was pared by 3 bases and J by 4 bases, with 3 bases between. Germline values: CDR1 LNHDA, CDR2 SQIVND (reference sequence). This CDR3 region has 11 residues. The CDR3 region has the DNA TGTGCCAGTAGTATTGGCACTGAAGCTTTCTTT. Translated: CASSIGTEAFF.

The V gene is TRBV20-1, the J gene TRBJ1-3; D is possibly TRBD1 (5 bases). Trimming pared 7 bases from V and 8 bases from J, leaving 12 bases between. In germline, CDR1 is DFQATT, CDR2 SNEGSKA (reference sequence). CDR3 size: 11 residues. The CDR3 spells CSGAGGDTIYF. The CDR3 DNA reads TGCAGTGGGGCCGGGGGGGACACCATATATTTT.

This chain uses TRBV7-6 with TRBJ1-1; D gene uncertain. Germline lookup yields CDR1 SGHVS and CDR2 FNYEAQ. V lost 1 base to trimming and J lost 1 base, with 4 bases between them. The CDR3 totals 13 residues. The CDR3 reads CASSLGQNTEAFF. In DNA form, the CDR3 reads TGTGCCAGCAGCTTAGGTCAGAACACTGAAGCTTTCTTT.

The V gene is TRBV19, the J gene TRBJ1-1; no reliable D call. This CDR3 spans 11 amino acids. Trimming shortened V by 7 bases and J by 0 bases, and 3 bases separated the two germline ends. Germline V gene sequence: CDR1 LNHDA, CDR2 SQIVND (reference sequence). CDR3 bases: TGTGCCAGTACGGTGAACACTGAAGCTTTCTTT. Residues: CASTVNTEAFF.

The chain joins TRBV24-1 to TRBJ2-1, with D possibly being TRBD1 (5 bases). Trimming took off 4 bases at V and 2 bases at J, with 14 bases between the two ends. This CDR3 comprises 16 residues. The germline CDR1 and CDR2 sequences are KGHDR and SFDVKD. CDR3 nucleotide sequence: TGTGCCACCAGTGACCTCAGGGCGGATACCTACAATGAGCAGTTCTTC. Protein sequence: CATSDLRADTYNEQFF.

The J gene is TRBJ2-2, the V gene TRBV20-1, with D perhaps TRBD1 or TRBD2 (5 bases each). The CDR3 is 16 residues long. The germline V gene encodes CDR1 DFQATT and CDR2 SNEGSKA (reference sequence). Trimming took off 3 bases at V and 3 bases at J, with 17 bases between the two ends. In DNA, the CDR3 is TGCAGTGCTAGTAGAGGGCGGTCAGGGTACACCGGGGAGCTGTTTTTT. It translates to CSASRGRSGYTGELFF.

This clone has only one observation. The rearrangement uses TRBV7-2 and TRBJ2-7, with D possibly matching TRBD2 (7 bases). The germline CDR1 and CDR2 sequences are SGHTA and FQGNSA. The CDR3 loop spans 14 amino acids. Trimming took 1 base from V and 4 from J, leaving 11 bases between them. The CDR3 protein is CASSLGGGSYEQYF. The DNA for the CDR3 is TGTGCCAGCAGCTTAGGGGGGGGCTCATACGAGCAGTACTTC.

This sequence joins TRBV5-1 and TRBJ1-1; no definite D call. Trimming took off 0 bases at V and 4 bases at J, with 13 bases between the two ends. CDR3 length equals 15 residues. CDR1 and CDR2 from the germline V gene are SGHRS and YFSETQ. Written as DNA, the CDR3 is TGCGCCAGCAGCTTGGAGGAATTTGGGTCCACTGAAGCTTTCTTT. Its protein product is CASSLEEFGSTEAFF.

This clone was seen a single time. V gene TRBV6-2 or TRBV6-3 combines with J gene TRBJ1-1; D gene uncertain. This CDR3 is built from 13 residues. V was pared by 6 bases and J by 4 bases, with 12 bases between. Germline V gene lookup returns CDR1 MNHEY and CDR2 SVGEGT. The CDR3 region is CASSPTTPTEAFF. Written as DNA, the CDR3 is TGTGCCAGCAGCCCGACAACCCCCACTGAAGCTTTCTTT.

The chain's CDR3 is CASSQDGASLSYEQYF. CDR3 nucleotide sequence: TGTGCCAGCAGCCAAGATGGCGCTAGCCTATCCTACGAGCAGTACTTC. The chain recombines TRBV3-1 (or the pseudogene TRBV3-2) with TRBJ2-7, with TRBD2 as a possible D gene (5 bases). The CDR3 sequence is 16 residues long. V was trimmed by 0 bases and J by 1 base, leaving 13 bases between them. Germline V gene data show CDR1 as LGHDT and CDR2 as YNNKEL (reference sequence).